These 2 T cell receptor beta chains were all obtained from the same sample, sequenced in a study of blood T cell repertoires in COVID-19. Generated by immunoSEQ multiplex PCR, the TCRdb table keeps only in-frame clones and is missing some. Among a few hundred thousand clones listed, 89% were seen once. The sequenced material came from peripheral blood. These receptors all stem from a man between 35 and 55 years old with acute or convalescent COVID-19.

The V call is TRBV7-2, the J call TRBJ1-1; 8 positions agree with TRBD1. In germline, CDR1 is SGHTA, CDR2 FQGNSA. The CDR3 runs to 15 residues. Trimming took 5 bases from V and 6 from J; bases not matched to a gene: 11. Here the CDR3 DNA reads TGTGCCAGCAGCCTTCGACAGGGGAGCGGCGCTGAAGCTTTCTTT. Amino acid sequence: CASSLRQGSGAEAFF.

The chain couples TRBV10-1 to TRBJ2-7, with D possibly TRBD1 on 5 matching bases. V lost 2 bases, J lost 1 base, and 9 bases lay in between. The CDR3 has 14 residues. Looked up from germline, CDR1 is WNHNN and CDR2 is SYGVQD (reference sequence). CDR3 in amino acids: CASSEGRVSYEQYF. Here the CDR3 DNA reads TGCGCCAGCAGTGAGGGCAGGGTGTCCTACGAGCAGTACTTC.